The clone carrying this T cell receptor (beta chain) has a single count. CDR1 and CDR2 (germline): SGHNT, YYREEE (reference sequence). Trimming cost V 4 bases and J 3 bases, with 11 bases left between them. The CDR3 totals 13 residues. The record originates from a study of shared clonotypes between healthy human individuals. In the original workflow: ImmunoSEQ output held junction-only sequences without quality scores, so filtering differed. Measured with immunoSEQ multiplex PCR; TCRdb has only the in-frame clones, and not every one. The DNA gave D and trimming, while V, J and clone size come from that table. This table has about 1.5 million clones, 95% to 99% appearing once.

Sequenced sample: naive CD4+ T cells sorted from blood. Subset given: CD45RA+ positively selected. The rearrangement joins TRBV5-4 to TRBJ2-7; D gene ambiguous. The clonotype originates from a man aged 30 to 39 in good health. The chain's CDR3 is CASSANTFYEQYF. The CDR3 region has the DNA TGTGCCAGCAGCGCAAACACATTCTACGAGCAGTACTTC.